This T cell receptor beta chain was sequenced for a study of T-cell memory formation after mild COVID-19. MiXCR, applied by TCRdb to the 5' RACE reads, yields one record per CDR3 protein. Among about 110,000 distinct CDR3 sequences listed, about a sixth were seen once. The CDR3 length is 15 residues. The V call is TRBV21-1, the J call TRBJ1-1. TRBV21-1 is a documented pseudogene. What was sequenced was PBMCs or a T cell subset sorted from them (not recorded which). The sequence derives from an adult woman who had mild COVID-19 (a few samples of this study predate the infection). Cell type and time point are not known. CDR3 nucleotides: TGTGCCATCCGGGCGAGGGGGAGGTCGAGCACTGAAGCTTTCTTT. This codes for CAIRARGRSSTEAFF.